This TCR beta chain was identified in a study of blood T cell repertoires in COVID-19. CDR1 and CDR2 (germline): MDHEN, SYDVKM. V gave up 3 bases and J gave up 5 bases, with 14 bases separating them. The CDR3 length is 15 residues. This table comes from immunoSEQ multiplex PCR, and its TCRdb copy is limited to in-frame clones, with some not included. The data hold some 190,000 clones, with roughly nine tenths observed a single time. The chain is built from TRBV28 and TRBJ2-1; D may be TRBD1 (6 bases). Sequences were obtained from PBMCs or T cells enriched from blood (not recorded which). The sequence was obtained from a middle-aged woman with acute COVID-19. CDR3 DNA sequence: TGTGCCAGCAGTTTTTTCAGGGGCCTGGACAATGAGCAGTTCTTC. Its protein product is CASSFFRGLDNEQFF.